This T cell receptor (beta chain) was recovered during a study of blood T cell repertoires in COVID-19 (TCRdb year 2020). For the study in its entirety: The collaborator samples originated in the United States, Italy and Spain and spanned the acute and convalescent phases of COVID-19. The material from the prospective study consisted of cDNA or gDNA derived from T cells, B-cell-depleted T cells, or PBMCs. Subjects who had been exposed to COVID-19, were actively infected with it, or had recovered from it provided the deeply sampled blood TCRbeta repertoires that made up the dataset. A freely available public database, intended as a resource for researchers studying the immune response to SARS-CoV-2, is where the repertoires were released. Samples came from the ongoing ImmuneRACE study (first 160 participants) plus 1,254 subjects from 6 global collaborators. The sample metadata nearly always contained a de-identified subject ID, COVID-19 status, age in years and sex. Where available, HLA class I and class II types were taken from metadata supplied by the sample provider and were not determined by assay-based typing. The research as a whole found: How much clinical and demographic metadata was included differed by source and by participant, and the metadata was provided uncurated.

The immunoSEQ Assay, a bias-controlled multiplex PCR, was used to amplify TCRbeta CDR3 regions from genomic DNA. The paper's data handling went like this. Within the assay, amplification of reference gene primers was used to estimate how many nucleated cells each sample contained. Sequence reads were collapsed and filtered to measure the absolute abundance of every unique TCRbeta CDR3 rearrangement. For each sample, productive Simpson clonality was calculated as the square root of Simpson's diversity index over productive rearrangements. Here the immuneACCESS table is served through TCRdb, limited to in-frame sequences with V and J called. Missing clones are a known gap in these copies; in checked studies unresolved V genes cover under half, and the rest lacks a known reason. The V and J calls and the clone size are those of that table, but D and trimming were determined from the DNA. Here the sample has 230,000 or so clones; around four fifths occur a single time. The ten top clones hold 8.5% to 10% of the sample.

The collaborating institutions used their own protocols to collect whole blood in K2EDTA tubes. For TCRbeta analysis, collaborators shipped samples in one of three forms: frozen whole blood, isolated PBMCs, or DNA extracted from either of those sample types. In regard to this clone: Its antigen target is currently unknown. Per-base quality was not reported, and no clone a single base away is much larger than it.

The sequence came from a man aged 35 to 55 with active or convalescent COVID-19. Sequenced input: peripheral blood.

The CDR3 reads as follows: CASSQDTGAGELFF. The DNA sequence is TGTGCCAGCAGCCAAGATACAGGGGCCGGGGAGCTGTTTTTT. This chain is built from TRBV3-1 (or the pseudogene TRBV3-2) and TRBJ2-2, and 7 junction bases match TRBD1. CDR3 length: 14 amino acids, cysteine to phenylalanine. Only the CDR3 part of the read is kept: 42 bases, read in frame from the first base. In the germline V gene (reference sequence), CDR1 corresponds to LGHDT and CDR2 to YNNKEL. Trimming accounts for 0 bases at V and 6 bases at J, while the number of junction bases matched to no gene is 1.